This note documents a single TCR beta chain sequence. This entry belongs to a study of blood T cell repertoires in COVID-19. Profiled with immunoSEQ multiplex PCR; TCRdb holds only in-frame clones, not every one. The sample has 250,000 to 300,000 clones, approximately 86% seen once; the top ten hold about 12%. Germline-derived CDR1 and CDR2 are LNHDA and SQIVND (reference sequence). The CDR3 is 15 amino acids. V was shortened by 7 bases and J by 0 bases, with 13 bases between the two germline ends. Followed over time, Seattle patients had been enrolled while infection was active. The chain links TRBV19 to TRBJ2-1; D remains unclear. The receptor's source is a woman in her 70s with COVID-19, enrolled during active disease. The sequencing input was peripheral blood. DNA of the CDR3: TGTGCCAGTACCCGTTACGTGAGCTCCTACAATGAGCAGTTCTTC. Protein sequence: CASTRYVSSYNEQFF. Based on the CDR3 plus reference TRBV19 and TRBJ2-1, the full variable domain is DGGITQSPKYLFRKEGQNVTLSCEQNLNHDAMYWYRQDPGQGLRLIYYSQIVNDFQKGDIAEGYSVSREKKESFPLTVTSAQKNPTAFYLCASTRYVSSYNEQFFGPGTRLTVL.